This T cell receptor (beta chain) derives from a study of vaccination and CD4 T cells after COVID-19. Looking at the study overall: Post-vaccination samples were procured at a median of around 78 days following dose two (range 14 to 241). General observations from the study: Among those convalescent, a median roughly 90% of reactive clones emerged solely post-vaccination.

Note on this clonotype: Its antigen is not known.

TCRdb fed the PCR reads into MiXCR, producing one record per CDR3 protein. The sample shows 20,000 or so distinct CDR3 sequences, roughly three fifths of them seen only once. CDR1 and CDR2 (germline): MNHNS, SASEGT. V lost 6 bases and J 3 bases, leaving 18 bases between the germline ends. The CDR3 sequence is 17 residues long. Sequenced material: CD4+ T cells from blood, taken before SARS-CoV-2 vaccination. The rearrangement links TRBV6-1 to TRBJ1-6; perhaps TRBD1 as D (6 bases). The clonotype was recovered from a human donor who had recovered from COVID-19. The CDR3 DNA follows: TGTGCCAGCAGACCCTCGACAGGCCATCGCTATAATTCACCCCTCCACTTT. It specifies CASRPSTGHRYNSPLHF.